This T cell receptor beta chain was retrieved from a study of T-cell memory formation after mild COVID-19. Looking at the study overall: Largely, the TCR clusters proved donor specific.

MiXCR was run by TCRdb on the 5' RACE reads, yielding one entry per CDR3 protein. In the table there are just under 150,000 distinct CDR3 sequences, roughly 19% of which are singletons. This CDR3 comprises 17 residues. CDR1 and CDR2 (germline): LGHNA, YNFKEQ. V shed 4 bases and J 4 bases; nucleotides not matched to a gene: 11. This receptor was taken from an adult woman who had mild COVID-19 (a few samples of this study predate the infection). Cell type and time point are not known. Material: PBMCs or a T cell subset sorted from them (not recorded which). The V call is TRBV4-2, the J call TRBJ2-4, with TRBD1 identical over 9 bases. The CDR3 loop reads CASSPAGQGTGKNIQYF. CDR3 DNA: TGTGCCAGCAGCCCCGCCGGACAGGGGACGGGTAAAAACATTCAGTACTTC.